This passage covers 6 T cell receptor beta chains from one sample sequenced in a study of beta chain features in type 1 diabetes. The whole isolated RNA underwent reverse transcription, so sequencing captured expressed TCRB transcripts. Profiling relied on immunoSEQ multiplex PCR, and the TCRdb table lists in-frame clones only, not all of them. The repertoire has under 800,000 clones, around 16% of them found once; the top ten carry approximately 0.093%. Material for sequencing was naive CD4+ T cells from blood. The receptors stem from a man younger than 30 in good health.

V usage is TRBV27 and J usage is TRBJ1-6; D ambiguous. Trimming pared 6 bases from V and 9 bases from J, leaving 15 bases between. This CDR3 region has 14 residues. Germline V gene data show CDR1 as MNHEY and CDR2 as SMNVEV (reference sequence). CDR3 protein: CASSPGLIGSPLHF. As DNA, the CDR3 is TGTGCCAGCAGCCCCGGATTAATAGGTTCACCCCTCCACTTT.

V and J are TRBV2 and TRBJ1-5, with TRBD1 identical over 8 bases. This CDR3 has 15 residues. Trimming at V came to 6 bases and at J to 0 bases, leaving 4 bases not matched to a gene. CDR1 is SNHLY, CDR2 FYNNEI, per germline. Written as DNA, the CDR3 is TGTGCCAGCAGGGATGACAGGGGTAGCAATCAGCCCCAGCATTTT. It specifies CASRDDRGSNQPQHF. Using reference TRBV2 and TRBJ1-5 for the parts outside the CDR3, the full variable domain is EPEVTQTPSHQVTQMGQEVILRCVPISNHLYFYWYRQILGQKVEFLVSFYNNEISEKSEIFDDQFSVERPDGSNFTLKIRSTKLEDSAMYFCASRDDRGSNQPQHFGDGTRLSIL.

The genes are TRBV19 and TRBJ1-2; TRBD1 aligns across 7 bases. The CDR3 covers 14 residues. Germline CDR1 LNHDA, CDR2 SQIVND (reference sequence). Trimming cost V 4 bases and J 6 bases; bases outside gene matches: 8. For the CDR3, the DNA is TGTGCCAGTAGTACCCTGGGAAGGGGGCATGGCTACACCTTC. Amino acids: CASSTLGRGHGYTF. Looking up the rest from reference TRBV19 and TRBJ1-2 gives the full variable domain: DGGITQSPKYLFRKEGQNVTLSCEQNLNHDAMYWYRQDPGQGLRLIYYSQIVNDFQKGDIAEGYSVSREKKESFPLTVTSAQKNPTAFYLCASSTLGRGHGYTFGSGTRLTVV.

This clone has only a few counts. This chain joins TRBV18 and TRBJ1-6; D not resolved. With 5 bases removed from V and 5 bases from J, the gap between germline ends came to 10 bases. Germline V gene sequence: CDR1 KGHSH, CDR2 LQKENI. This CDR3 has 14 residues. CDR3 bases: TGTGCCAGCTCATCGTGGCAGAATAATTCACCCCTCCACTTT. Protein: CASSSWQNNSPLHF.

This clone turned up a few times. The CDR3 sequence is CASSLSRVHYPFEQYF. The CDR3 DNA sequence: TGCGCCAGCAGCTTGAGCAGGGTCCATTATCCTTTCGAGCAGTACTTC. V and J are TRBV5-1 and TRBJ2-7, with D perhaps TRBD1 (5 bases). Looked up from germline, CDR1 is SGHRS and CDR2 is YFSETQ. V lost 1 base and J 6 bases, leaving 20 bases between the germline ends. This CDR3 has 16 amino acids.

This clone turned up a few times. The V and J genes are TRBV5-6 and TRBJ2-3, with D possibly matching TRBD1 (5 bases). Germline V gives CDR1 SGHDT, CDR2 YYEEEE. V was shortened by 2 bases and J by 10 bases, with 11 bases between the two germline ends. This CDR3 region has 12 residues. For the CDR3, the DNA is TGTGCCAGCAGCTTTGTGGACAAGGCGCAGTATTTT. Translation: CASSFVDKAQYF.